The clone carrying this T cell receptor (beta chain) occurred many times. Its antigen is undetermined. As for time point: newly diagnosed GD, antithyroid drugs for less than 3 months. After RNA was extracted from PBMCs, the TCR library was made from it. This entry comes from a study of regulatory T cells in long-lasting Graves disease. Germline loops: CDR1 SNHLY, CDR2 FYNNEI. V was trimmed by 6 bases and J by 0 bases, leaving 17 bases between them. The CDR3 consists of 16 residues. Study findings and constraints: Small numbers of samples may have cut accuracy.

In building TCR beta libraries, iRepertoire HTBI primers were used together with Arm-PCR of CDR3 regions. MiXCR was run by TCRdb on the multiplex PCR reads, yielding one entry per CDR3 protein. This table holds 620,000 or so distinct CDR3 sequences, less than 20% found once. These data were also filed under a second study, of T cells in Graves' hyperthyroidism and ophthalmopathy.

Sequenced material: peripheral blood mononuclear cells (PBMCs), taken at new diagnosis, from a patient treated with antithyroid drugs. This chain connects TRBV2 to TRBJ1-1; D is possibly TRBD1 (5 bases). The origin of this receptor is a woman aged 30 to 39 with Graves disease. CDR3 protein: CASRRDSQSMNTEAFF. The CDR3 DNA follows: TGTGCCAGCAGAAGGGACTCTCAGTCCATGAACACTGAAGCTTTCTTT.